This T cell receptor (beta chain) appears in the sequencing data of a study of T cell responses to AZD1222 COVID-19 vaccine. Turning to the study itself: Investigators merged groups given second doses at roughly 4 or roughly 12 weeks.

Study-level findings and limits: Spike regions recognized by vaccine-associated CD4 TCRs spanned the protein, led by 160-218 and 743-854.

Turning to this clone: The antigen is not known.

This CDR3 spans 17 amino acids. V gave up 4 bases and J gave up 0 bases; unmatched junction bases: 9. Per germline, CDR1 SGHRS and CDR2 YFSETQ. TCRdb keeps only in-frame clones here, not all; method: immunoSEQ multiplex PCR. Here the sample spans roughly 71,000 clones, around 85% being singletons. Sequences were derived from peripheral blood, sampled on day 0 of AZD1222 vaccination. The chain employs TRBV5-1 and TRBJ2-2; 7 bases are shared with TRBD1. The receptor's source is an adult in good health. The CDR3 DNA reads as TGCGCCAGCAGCCCCACAACAGGGGCGCCGAACACCGGGGAGCTGTTTTTT. Amino acids: CASSPTTGAPNTGELFF.